This T cell receptor (beta chain) stems from a study of blood T cell repertoires in COVID-19. On the study more broadly: Sample material is recorded as cDNA or gDNA derived from T cells, B-cell-depleted T cells, or PBMCs.

The authors' processing: Estimated nucleated cell counts came from reference gene primer amplification. Produced via immunoSEQ multiplex PCR; TCRdb's table is partial and in-frame only. V, J and clone size are taken as reported in that table, and D and trimming were inferred from the DNA itself. The sample yields over 150,000 clones, 75% to 85% seen once. Recruited during active infection, patients (from Seattle) were subsequently followed longitudinally. The TCR was taken from a woman aged 55-75 years with COVID-19, enrolled during active disease. Sequenced input: peripheral blood.

Here the CDR3 DNA reads TGTGCCAGCAGCGAGACAGGAAACAATCAGCCCCAGCATTTT. This translates into CASSETGNNQPQHF. V is TRBV9 and J is TRBJ1-5; D might be TRBD1 (6 bases). The ends were cut back, 3 bases at V and 3 bases at J, with 10 bases in the middle. Germline V CDR1 and CDR2: SGDLS, YYNGEE. The CDR3 spans 14 residues. Combining the CDR3 with reference TRBV9 and TRBJ1-5 gives the whole variable domain DSGVTQTPKHLITATGQRVTLRCSPRSGDLSVYWYQQSLDQGLQFLIQYYNGEERAKGNILERFSAQQFPDLHSELNLSSLELGDSALYFCASSETGNNQPQHFGDGTRLSIL.